This T cell receptor beta chain originates from a study of Graves' ophthalmopathy and Graves' hyperthyroidism. The authors amplified TCR beta CDR3 regions from RNA transcripts. The first round was an RT-PCR with HTBI primers, and the second round was a multiplex PCR. One entry per CDR3 protein results from TCRdb running MiXCR on the multiplex PCR reads. The table records over a million distinct CDR3 sequences, about 40% of them present only once. Ten or more counts support this clonotype. V was clipped by 2 bases and J by 6 bases, with 8 bases between them. This CDR3 spans 12 amino acids. This TCR was recovered from an adult man with Graves' hyperthyroidism. This chain connects TRBV12-3 or TRBV12-4 to TRBJ2-7; D is perhaps TRBD1 (5 bases). The sequencing input was peripheral blood or thyroid tissue (not recorded which). For the CDR3, the DNA is TGTGCCAGCAGTTTAACAGGATCCGAGCAGTACTTC. Protein sequence: CASSLTGSEQYF.